These 20 T cell receptor beta chains were sequenced from one sample in a study of CD8+ T cells in alopecia areata. Treatment denoted: oral pan-JAK inhibitor, 5-10 mg twice daily. Sequencing used cDNA as its template, made by extracting RNA and reverse transcribing it. The data were produced by immunoSEQ multiplex PCR, yet TCRdb's version contains in-frame clones alone and is incomplete. The sample includes 190,000 or so clones, under 60% seen only once; the top ten take roughly 13%. This material consisted of CD8+ T cells sorted from blood, taken at week 24, from a patient treated with tofacitinib. These TCRs come from a human donor with alopecia areata.

CDR3 in DNA: TGCAGCGTTGAAGGTGGGAGGATCTATGGCTACACCTTC. Amino acid sequence: CSVEGGRIYGYTF. V gene TRBV29-1 combines with J gene TRBJ1-2; D unclear. Germline CDR1 SQVTM, CDR2 ANQGSEA. V lost 1 base, J lost 4 bases, and 10 bases lay in between. The CDR3 length is 13 residues. Looking up the rest from reference TRBV29-1 and TRBJ1-2 gives the full variable domain: SAVISQKPSRDICQRGTSLTIQCQVDSQVTMMFWYRQQPGQSLTLIATANQGSEATYESGFVIDKFPISRPNLTFSTLTVSNMSPEDSSIYLCSVEGGRIYGYTFGSGTRLTVV.

The V gene is TRBV5-1, the J gene TRBJ1-2; TRBD1 matches at 7 bases. V was pared by 0 bases and J by 2 bases, with 4 bases of the junction left unmatched. The germline CDR1 and CDR2 sequences are SGHRS and YFSETQ. The CDR3 runs 15 residues. The CDR3 loop is CASSLGGGTNYGYTF. The CDR3 DNA sequence: TGCGCCAGCAGCTTGGGAGGGGGCACGAACTATGGCTACACCTTC. Supplemented by reference TRBV5-1 and TRBJ1-2, the full variable domain reads KAGVTQTPRYLIKTRGQQVTLSCSPISGHRSVSWYQQTPGQGLQFLFEYFSETQRNKGNFPGRFSGRQFSNSRSEMNVSTLELGDSALYLCASSLGGGTNYGYTFGSGTRLTVV.

This sequence joins TRBV30 and TRBJ1-1; possibly TRBD1 for D (5 bases). V gave up 5 bases and J gave up 3 bases, with 10 bases separating them. CDR1 and CDR2 (germline): GTSNPN, SVGIG (reference sequence). This CDR3 spans 12 amino acids. The CDR3 coding sequence is TGTGCCTGGGCGTCGGGGGACACTGAAGCTTTCTTT. Its translation is CAWASGDTEAFF.

This sequence joins TRBV2 and TRBJ1-2; tentatively, D is TRBD1 (6 bases). Germline V CDR1 and CDR2: SNHLY, FYNNEI. The CDR3 loop spans 17 amino acids. V was cut by 6 bases and J by 5 bases, with 25 bases left in between. The CDR3: CASRGRTRGGNDYGYTF. The CDR3 DNA reads as TGTGCCAGCAGAGGGAGAACCAGGGGTGGTAACGATTATGGCTACACCTTC.

This clone was counted only a few times. The rearrangement links TRBV29-1 to TRBJ2-5, with 15 bases identical to TRBD2. This CDR3 has 16 residues. Germline trimming cut 6 bases from V and 4 bases from J; bases unmatched to any gene: 9. Germline-derived CDR1 and CDR2 are SQVTM and ANQGSEA. In nucleotides, the CDR3 is TGCAGCGTGACCGGGACTAGCGGGGGGCCGAGAGAGACCCAGTACTTC. The encoded protein is CSVTGTSGGPRETQYF.

CDR3 in DNA: TGTGCCAGCAGCTTGCTGAACACTGAAGCTTTCTTT. Amino acid sequence: CASSLLNTEAFF. The J gene is TRBJ1-1, the V gene TRBV5-6; D ambiguous. Trimming pared 1 base from V and 0 bases from J, leaving 1 base between. Germline V lookup: CDR1 SGHDT, CDR2 YYEEEE. The CDR3 runs to 12 residues.

The chain has TRBV4-1 and TRBJ1-1; no clear D. This CDR3 is 14 amino acids long. CDR1 MGHRA and CDR2 YSYEKL come from the germline V gene. V lost 1 base, J lost 1 base, and 7 bases lay in between. The CDR3 DNA is TGCGCCAGCAGCCAAGTCCTTACGAACACTGAAGCTTTCTTT. It translates to CASSQVLTNTEAFF.

This clone was counted only a few times. This rearrangement joins TRBV5-1 to TRBJ2-7, with 9 bases that match TRBD1. V shed 2 bases and J 2 bases; nucleotides not matched to a gene: 8. Looked up from germline, CDR1 is SGHRS and CDR2 is YFSETQ. CDR3 size: 16 residues. CDR3 nucleotide sequence: TGCGCCAGCAGCTTCCCGGACAGGGGATCTCCCTACGAGCAGTACTTC. This translates into CASSFPDRGSPYEQYF.

The rearrangement joins TRBV7-2 to TRBJ2-7, with unresolved D. CDR3 length equals 15 residues. Trimming removed 1 base at V and 0 bases at J, with 10 bases between. Germline V gene sequence: CDR1 SGHTA, CDR2 FQGNSA. The CDR3 sequence: CASSLEGMSSYEQYF. Written as DNA, the CDR3 is TGTGCCAGCAGCTTAGAAGGGATGAGCTCCTACGAGCAGTACTTC. The full variable domain, completed using reference TRBV7-2 and TRBJ2-7, is GAGVSQSPSNKVTEKGKDVELRCDPISGHTALYWYRQSLGQGLEFLIYFQGNSAPDKSGLPSDRFSAERTGGSVSTLTIQRTQQEDSAVYLCASSLEGMSSYEQYFGPGTRLTVT.

This chain joins TRBV4-1 and TRBJ1-5; D remains ambiguous. The CDR3 runs 13 residues. V was pared by 4 bases and J by 4 bases, with 8 bases between. Looked up from germline, CDR1 is MGHRA and CDR2 is YSYEKL. The CDR3 DNA reads as TGCGCCAGCAGCCTCGACAAGAATCAGCCCCAGCATTTT. Amino acids: CASSLDKNQPQHF.

The chain employs TRBV30 and TRBJ2-5; the D is unclear. The CDR3 totals 12 residues. Germline V gene data show CDR1 as GTSNPN and CDR2 as SVGIG (reference sequence). V lost 1 base, J lost 4 bases, and 7 bases lay in between. CDR3 region: CAWSAVGETQYF. CDR3 DNA sequence: TGTGCCTGGAGTGCAGTTGGAGAGACCCAGTACTTC. The whole variable domain, remainder taken from reference TRBV30 and TRBJ2-5, is SQTIHQWPATLVQPVGSPLSLECTVEGTSNPNLYWYRQAAGRGLQLLFYSVGIGQISSEVPQNLSASRPQDRQFILSSKKLLLSDSGFYLCAWSAVGETQYFGPGTRLLVL.

The V call is TRBV4-1, the J call TRBJ2-7; 16 bases fit TRBD2. V was pared by 4 bases and J by 7 bases, with 10 bases of the junction left unmatched. This CDR3 has 17 amino acids. CDR1 is MGHRA, CDR2 YSYEKL, per germline. DNA of the CDR3: TGCGCCAGCAGCCTGTCCGGGACTAGCGGGGGGGCCGGGGAGCAGTACTTC. It is translated as CASSLSGTSGGAGEQYF.

This chain uses TRBV19 with TRBJ2-2; the D call may be TRBD1 or TRBD2 (5 bases each). Germline CDR1 is LNHDA and CDR2 is SQIVND (reference sequence). V lost 6 bases and J lost 9, with 14 bases in between. The CDR3 is 13 residues long. CDR3 DNA sequence: TGTGCCAGTAGGGGACGGACACAGAGGGAGCTGTTTTTT. It encodes CASRGRTQRELFF.

The chain has TRBV19 and TRBJ2-1; maybe TRBD2 (5 bases). Trimming removed 6 bases from V and 9 bases from J, with 18 bases in between. The CDR3 is 14 amino acids. CDR1 and CDR2 (germline): LNHDA, SQIVND (reference sequence). CDR3 protein: CASRLLPTRGEQFF. For the CDR3, the DNA is TGTGCCAGTAGGTTATTGCCGACTCGGGGTGAGCAGTTCTTC. The full variable domain, its missing parts supplied by reference TRBV19 and TRBJ2-1, is DGGITQSPKYLFRKEGQNVTLSCEQNLNHDAMYWYRQDPGQGLRLIYYSQIVNDFQKGDIAEGYSVSREKKESFPLTVTSAQKNPTAFYLCASRLLPTRGEQFFGPGTRLTVL.

The V and J genes are TRBV12-5 and TRBJ1-2; possibly TRBD1 for D (5 bases). The CDR3 runs 16 residues. From germline, CDR1 is LGHNT and CDR2 FRNRAP. Deletions cut 4 bases from V and 1 base from J, with 16 bases between. Here the CDR3 DNA reads TGTGCTAGTGGTTACGGGGGTGGGCGGATTAACTATGGCTACACCTTC. It is translated as CASGYGGGRINYGYTF.

V gene TRBV25-1 combines with J gene TRBJ1-5, with D maybe TRBD1 (5 bases). The CDR3 length is 13 residues. Trimming shortened V by 5 bases and J by 7 bases, and 12 bases separated the two germline ends. Germline values: CDR1 MGHDK, CDR2 SYGVNS. The CDR3 reads CASSKGSWQPQHF. Written as DNA, the CDR3 is TGTGCCAGCAGTAAGGGGTCGTGGCAGCCCCAGCATTTT.

The rearrangement links TRBV5-1 to TRBJ2-7; D remains unclear. Germline CDR1 is SGHRS and CDR2 is YFSETQ. The CDR3 has 12 residues. Trimming cost V 3 bases and J 4 bases, with 8 bases left between them. The DNA for the CDR3 is TGCGCCAGCAGCTCCTCGATATACGAGCAGTACTTC. Its translation: CASSSSIYEQYF.

V gene TRBV25-1 combines with J gene TRBJ2-5; no reliable D call. The CDR3 contains 13 residues. Trimming stripped 2 bases from V and 4 bases from J, with 8 bases between. Germline lookup yields CDR1 MGHDK and CDR2 SYGVNS. CDR3 nucleotide sequence: TGTGCCAGCAGTGAAGTCCTGGGAGAGACCCAGTACTTC. As protein: CASSEVLGETQYF. Filled out from reference TRBV25-1 and TRBJ2-5, the complete variable domain reads EADIYQTPRYLVIGTGKKITLECSQTMGHDKMYWYQQDPGMELHLIHYSYGVNSTEKGDLSSESTVSRIRTEHFPLTLESARPSHTSQYLCASSEVLGETQYFGPGTRLLVL.

The chain combines TRBV7-9 with TRBJ2-7; D is undetermined. Trimming shortened V by 2 bases and J by 7 bases, and 9 bases separated the two germline ends. This CDR3 spans 12 amino acids. Germline CDR1 SEHNR, CDR2 FQNEAQ (reference sequence). The CDR3 DNA follows: TGTGCCAGCAGCTTAAGACCTGGAGAGCAGTACTTC. It translates to CASSLRPGEQYF.

This clone was counted between two and nine times. This chain connects TRBV30 to TRBJ1-5; 8 bases align to TRBD1. This CDR3 has 14 amino acids. Germline CDR1 and CDR2: GTSNPN and SVGIG (reference sequence). V shed 0 bases and J 5 bases; nucleotides not matched to a gene: 3. CDR3 in amino acids: CAWSVGQGHQPQHF. The CDR3 DNA reads TGTGCCTGGAGTGTAGGACAGGGACATCAGCCCCAGCATTTT.